A selection of T cell receptor beta chains follows, all from one sample in a study of T-cell reconstitution after alpha-beta-depleted transplantation in children. TCRdb itself ran the PCR reads through MiXCR, one entry per CDR3 protein. Of about 830,000 distinct CDR3 sequences listed, roughly 16% are singletons. The sample here was PBMCs, mostly from graft donor cells, taken 360 days after TCRalphabeta/CD19-depleted stem cell transplant. The receptors stem from a male patient aged 10-17 years who had a stem cell transplant for acute lymphoblastic leukemia, so the T cells may come from the graft donor. The CDR3 runs from the conserved cysteine through the conserved F or W. D genes are given only for firm matches. Clone size, where shown, is once, few, many, or a class for clones that have expanded.

j_call,d_call,clone_size,v_call,cdr3_nt,cdr3_aa
TRBJ2-7,-,-,TRBV6-5,TGTGCCAGCAGTACCCGACAGGCCAGCTCCTACGAGCAGTACTTC,CASSTRQASSYEQYF
TRBJ2-7,-,few,TRBV4-1,TGCGCCAGCAGCCAAGATCGGTATAGGGGTGGAGTGCAGTACTTC,CASSQDRYRGGVQYF
TRBJ2-7,TRBD2,few,TRBV6-5,TGTGCCAGCAGTTACTGGGGGCGGGAGGGGGGCGAGCAGTACTTC,CASSYWGREGGEQYF
TRBJ2-3,-,-,TRBV5-6,TGTGCCAGCAGCTTGTGGTGGGAACAGTATTTT,CASSLWWEQYF
TRBJ2-7,-,-,TRBV10-3,TGTGCCATCAGGGGGTGGGGGGTCTACGAGCAGTACTTC,CAIRGWGVYEQYF
TRBJ1-5,-,-,TRBV12-3/TRBV12-4,TGTGCCTCCCAGGCCGGGCCTCATAGCAATCAGCCCCAGCATTTT,CASQAGPHSNQPQHF
TRBJ2-1,TRBD2,few,TRBV6-5,TGTGCCAGCAGTTATGGTCGGGGCGGGAGATTTTTGGGGCAGTTCTTC,CASSYGRGGRFLGQFF
TRBJ2-3,-,-,TRBV5-1,TGCGCCAGCAGCCCCAGGGGCACTAGCACAGATACGCAGTATTTT,CASSPRGTSTDTQYF
TRBJ1-1,-,-,TRBV19,TGTGCCAGTAGTATCTGGGGTGCGAACACTGAAGCTTTCTTT,CASSIWGANTEAFF
TRBJ2-7,-,many,TRBV12-3/TRBV12-4,TGTGCCAGCAGTCTAGCGAGTGTGTACTACGAGCAGTACTTC,CASSLASVYYEQYF
TRBJ2-7,TRBD1,-,TRBV29-1,TGCAGCGTTGACGGTGCGCCGACAGGGCGAATCGAGCAGTACTTC,CSVDGAPTGRIEQYF
TRBJ2-4,-,-,TRBV5-1,TGCGCCAGCAGCCGGGTCCAAGGGAACATTCAGTACTTC,CASSRVQGNIQYF
TRBJ1-2,TRBD1,-,TRBV5-6,TGTGCCAGCAGCACCGGGACAGGGGCGGGCTATGGCTACACCTTC,CASSTGTGAGYGYTF
TRBJ2-7,-,few,TRBV19,TGTGCCAGTAGAGACGGCAGGGAAAGGTACGAGCAGTACTTC,CASRDGRERYEQYF
TRBJ2-7,-,-,TRBV4-1,TGCGCCAGCAGCCAAGGTCCCACAGCCGCCTACGAGCAGTACTTC,CASSQGPTAAYEQYF
TRBJ1-2,-,many,TRBV2,TGTGCCAGCAGTGGGCGAAACTATGGCTACACCTTC,CASSGRNYGYTF
TRBJ2-7,TRBD2,many,TRBV4-2,TGTGCCAGCAGCCAGGGACTAGCACCTTACGAGCAGTACTTC,CASSQGLAPYEQYF
TRBJ2-1,-,-,TRBV6-2/TRBV6-3,TGTGCCAGCAGGGGCCACGTCGGAGGTGAGCAGTTCTTC,CASRGHVGGEQFF
TRBJ2-1,TRBD2,many,TRBV6-1,TGTGCCAGCAGGCCGGGACTAGCAGTCAATGAGCAGTTCTTC,CASRPGLAVNEQFF
TRBJ2-5,-,-,TRBV2,TGTGCCAGCAGTGCCTCAGGGTGGGAGACCCAGTACTTC,CASSASGWETQYF
TRBJ2-2,TRBD2,few,TRBV18,TGTGCCAGCTCACCTTTGTCTAGCGGGAATTCCGGGGAGCTGTTTTTT,CASSPLSSGNSGELFF
TRBJ2-1,TRBD2,few,TRBV5-1,TGCGCCAGCAGCTTGGTCGGACTAGCGGGAGTCAATGAGCAGTTCTTC,CASSLVGLAGVNEQFF
TRBJ2-7,TRBD2,many,TRBV6-1,TGTGCCAGCAGTGTGATTAGCGGGAGGTATACCTACGAGCAGTACTTC,CASSVISGRYTYEQYF
TRBJ2-3,TRBD2,few,TRBV5-1,TGCGCCAGCAGCTTGCCTACGACTAGCGGGATTACAGATACGCAGTATTTT,CASSLPTTSGITDTQYF
TRBJ2-3,-,-,TRBV6-5,TGTGCCAGCAGTCACCCAGGGGGGAGGACAGATACGCAGTATTTT,CASSHPGGRTDTQYF